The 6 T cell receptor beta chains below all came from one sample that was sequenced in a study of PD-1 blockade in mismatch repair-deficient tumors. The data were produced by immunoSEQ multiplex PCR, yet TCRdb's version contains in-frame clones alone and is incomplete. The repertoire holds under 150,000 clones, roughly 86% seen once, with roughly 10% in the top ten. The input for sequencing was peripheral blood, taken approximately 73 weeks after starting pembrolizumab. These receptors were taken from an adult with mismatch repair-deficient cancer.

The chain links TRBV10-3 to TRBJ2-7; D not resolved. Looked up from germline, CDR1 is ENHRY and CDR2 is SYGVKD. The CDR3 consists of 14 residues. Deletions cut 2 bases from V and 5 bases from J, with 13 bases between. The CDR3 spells CAISEKVPPHEQYF. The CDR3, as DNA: TGTGCCATCAGTGAGAAGGTCCCACCTCACGAGCAGTACTTC.

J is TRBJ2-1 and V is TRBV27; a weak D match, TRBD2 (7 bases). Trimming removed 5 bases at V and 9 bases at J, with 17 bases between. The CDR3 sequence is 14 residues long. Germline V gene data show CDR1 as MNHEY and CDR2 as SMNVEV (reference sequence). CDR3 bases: TGTGCCAGCAGTCTTCTGGAGGGGGAGGGTGAGCAGTTCTTC. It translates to CASSLLEGEGEQFF.

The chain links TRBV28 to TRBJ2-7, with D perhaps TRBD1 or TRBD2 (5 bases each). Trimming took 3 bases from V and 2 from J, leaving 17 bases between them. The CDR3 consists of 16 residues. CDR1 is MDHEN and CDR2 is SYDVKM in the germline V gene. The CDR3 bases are TGTGCCAGCAGTTTCGGATCCGGGACGGGGACCTACGAGCAGTACTTC. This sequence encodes CASSFGSGTGTYEQYF.

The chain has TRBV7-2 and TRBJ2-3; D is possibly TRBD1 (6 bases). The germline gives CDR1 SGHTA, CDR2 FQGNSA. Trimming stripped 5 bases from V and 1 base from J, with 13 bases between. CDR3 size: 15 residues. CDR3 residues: CASSQTGSGTDTQYF. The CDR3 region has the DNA TGTGCCAGCAGCCAGACAGGTAGCGGCACAGATACGCAGTATTTT. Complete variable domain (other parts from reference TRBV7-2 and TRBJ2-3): GAGVSQSPSNKVTEKGKDVELRCDPISGHTALYWYRQSLGQGLEFLIYFQGNSAPDKSGLPSDRFSAERTGGSVSTLTIQRTQQEDSAVYLCASSQTGSGTDTQYFGPGTRLTVL.

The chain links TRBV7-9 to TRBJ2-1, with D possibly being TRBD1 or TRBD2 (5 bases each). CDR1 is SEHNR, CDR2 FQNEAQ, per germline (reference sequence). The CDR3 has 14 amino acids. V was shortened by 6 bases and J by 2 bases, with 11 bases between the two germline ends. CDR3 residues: CASRGRDAYNEQFF. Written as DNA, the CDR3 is TGTGCCAGCAGAGGACGGGACGCCTACAATGAGCAGTTCTTC.

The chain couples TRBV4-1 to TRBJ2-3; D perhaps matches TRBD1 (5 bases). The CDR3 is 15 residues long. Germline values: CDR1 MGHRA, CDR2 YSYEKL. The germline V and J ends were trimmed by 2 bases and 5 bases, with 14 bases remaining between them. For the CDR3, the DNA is TGCGCCAGCAGCCAAATACAGGACCCTATAGATACGCAGTATTTT. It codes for CASSQIQDPIDTQYF.